This is a list of T cell receptor beta chains from one sample in a study of blood T cell repertoires in COVID-19. Some clones are missing from TCRdb's copy, which holds only in-frame ones; the method was immunoSEQ multiplex PCR. Here the sample spans some 140,000 clones, around 83% being singletons. The sequencing sample was made of peripheral blood. These receptors were collected from a woman aged 60-75 years with acute or convalescent COVID-19. CDR3s include the opening cysteine and the closing phenylalanine or tryptophan. A D gene is named only where the DNA matches it firmly. Clone size is not always given. Where it is, it says once, few, many or a class for expanded clones.

j_call clone_size d_call v_call cdr3_nt cdr3_aa
TRBJ2-1 - TRBD1 TRBV11-1 TGTGCCAGCAGTATCCGGGACAGGGGTTTCTACAATGAGCAGTTCTTC CASSIRDRGFYNEQFF
TRBJ1-5 - - TRBV6-1 TGTGCCAGCAGTGAAGTAATCGGGCAGCCCCAGCATTTT CASSEVIGQPQHF
TRBJ1-2 once TRBD1 TRBV5-8 TGTGCCAGCAGCCTAGTGACAGGGGTCCATGGCTACACCTTC CASSLVTGVHGYTF
TRBJ1-2 - TRBD1 TRBV2 TGTGCCAGCAGTATTCTACAGGGGGCGTCCGGCTACACCTTC CASSILQGASGYTF
TRBJ1-2 - - TRBV30 TGTGCCTGGCAAAGTGGCAGTCTGTGGGGCTACACCTTC CAWQSGSLWGYTF
TRBJ2-5 - - TRBV7-2 TGTGCCAGCAGCTTAGTACAGGGTGCGGAGACCCAGTACTTC CASSLVQGAETQYF
TRBJ1-2 - TRBD1 TRBV12-3/TRBV12-4 TGTGCCAGCAGTCCCCTGGACAGGGCTGGCTACACCTTC CASSPLDRAGYTF
TRBJ2-5 - TRBD2 TRBV9 TGTGCCAGCAGCGTAGCTAGCGGGAGGGGGGGAGAGACCCAGTACTTC CASSVASGRGGETQYF
TRBJ1-5 - TRBD1 TRBV19 TGTGCCAGTGGGCAACAGGGGAACCAGCCCCAGCATTTT CASGQQGNQPQHF
TRBJ2-2 - TRBD1 TRBV5-1 TGCGCCAGCGAGGGACAGCTGAACACCGGGGAGCTGTTTTTT CASEGQLNTGELFF
TRBJ1-5 - TRBD1 TRBV7-8 TGTGCCAGCAGCTTAGCGACAGGGGGAAGGGGTCAGCCCCAGCATTTT CASSLATGGRGQPQHF
TRBJ2-1 - - TRBV9 TGTGCCAGCAGCGTAGTGGGGCCCCCCGATAGCTCCTACAATGAGCAGTTCTTC CASSVVGPPDSSYNEQFF
TRBJ2-3 - - TRBV10-2 TGCGCCAGCAGGCGGAGCGGACTCACAGATACGCAGTATTTT CASRRSGLTDTQYF
TRBJ1-5 - TRBD1 TRBV19 TGTGCCAGTAGTATAATGGGGACCGGGACAGGGGTTTATAGCAATCAGCCCCAGCATTTT CASSIMGTGTGVYSNQPQHF
TRBJ1-6 - TRBD1 TRBV6-2/TRBV6-3 TGTGCCAGCAGTACACCCCCGACAGGGAGGAATTCACCCCTCCACTTT CASSTPPTGRNSPLHF
TRBJ2-5 - TRBD1 TRBV5-1 TGCGCCAGCAGCCCGTGGGCCGGGACAGGGGGTGTAGAGACCCAGTACTTC CASSPWAGTGGVETQYF
TRBJ1-3 - - TRBV5-1 TGCGCCAGCAGCTTCTACCTCAGGCAGAGCTCTGGAAACACCATATATTTT CASSFYLRQSSGNTIYF
TRBJ2-5 - TRBD2 TRBV6-5 TGTGCCAGCGCGGGGGTACGGGAGACCCAGTACTTC CASAGVRETQYF
TRBJ1-4 - - TRBV5-1 TGCGCCAGCAGCTCGGGAAGGAATAATGAAAAACTGTTTTTT CASSSGRNNEKLFF
TRBJ1-2 few TRBD1 TRBV9 TGTGCCAGCAGCGTAGGGGACAGGGGGCTCTATGGCTACACCTTC CASSVGDRGLYGYTF
TRBJ1-5 - - TRBV6-5 TGTGCCAGCAGTTACTCCTATCGAGGTCAGCCCCAGCATTTT CASSYSYRGQPQHF
TRBJ1-2 - - TRBV5-1 TGCGCCAGCAGCTCGCCAGACACCGGCCTCTATGGCTACACCTTC CASSSPDTGLYGYTF
TRBJ1-2 few - TRBV28 TGTGCCAGCACCGACACCAGCCTCAATAACTATGGCTACACCTTC CASTDTSLNNYGYTF
TRBJ2-1 - TRBD1 TRBV4-1 TGCGCCAGCAGCCAAGAATTATCGGGACAGTACAATGAGCAGTTCTTC CASSQELSGQYNEQFF
TRBJ1-6 - - TRBV9 TGTGCCAGCAGCGCGGGGGACGAGCGTTCACCCCTCCACTTT CASSAGDERSPLHF
TRBJ1-6 - TRBD1 TRBV27 TGTGCCAGCAGCTTTTTGACAGGGGGAGAATCACCCCTCCACTTT CASSFLTGGESPLHF
TRBJ1-5 - - TRBV3-1/TRBV3-2 TGTGCCAGCAGCCAGGGACTTACCAATCAGCCCCAGCATTTT CASSQGLTNQPQHF
TRBJ1-1 once - TRBV18 TGTGCCAGCTCACCCCGACAGACGGAAGCTTTCTTT CASSPRQTEAFF
TRBJ2-1 - TRBD1 TRBV30 TGTGCCTGGTATGCGGACAGGGGGTACAATGAGCAGTTCTTC CAWYADRGYNEQFF
TRBJ2-3 once TRBD2 TRBV6-5 TGTGCCAGCACCCTTCTAGCGGGGGGCACAGATACGCAGTATTTT CASTLLAGGTDTQYF
TRBJ2-1 - TRBD1 TRBV18 TGTGCCAGCTCTATTGGGACAGGGGGGAATGAGCAGTTCTTC CASSIGTGGNEQFF
TRBJ2-5 - TRBD2 TRBV7-3 TGTGCCAGCAGCTTAGACGGGACTAAAATAGAGACCCAGTACTTC CASSLDGTKIETQYF
TRBJ1-5 - - TRBV6-5 TGTGCCAGCAATACCGCGGTTGGCAATCAGCCCCAGCATTTT CASNTAVGNQPQHF
TRBJ2-5 - TRBD2 TRBV10-2 TGCGCCAGCAGGTTAGCGGGGGAAGAGACCCAGTACTTC CASRLAGEETQYF
TRBJ2-2 - - TRBV24-1 TGTGCCACCAGTGATCGGGTCACCGGGGAGCTGTTTTTT CATSDRVTGELFF
TRBJ2-5 - TRBD1 TRBV5-1 TGCGCCAGCAGCCCCGGACAGGACCCATACCAAGAGACCCAGTACTTC CASSPGQDPYQETQYF
TRBJ2-3 - - TRBV6-6 TGTGCCTCGGGAGAAGTCACAGATACGCAGTATTTT CASGEVTDTQYF
TRBJ1-6 - - TRBV30 TGTGCCTGGAGTCGGGGATATAATTCACCCCTCCACTTT CAWSRGYNSPLHF
TRBJ2-2 - - TRBV11-3 TGTGCCAGCTCCCCGGGGGGCCGGACCGGGGAGCTGTTTTTT CASSPGGRTGELFF
TRBJ1-2 - - TRBV6-5 TGTGCCAGCAGTTACGGGGTAGGGGATGGCTACACCTTC CASSYGVGDGYTF
TRBJ1-1 - - TRBV7-3 TGTGCCAGCAGCTCCCGTTTCGGGGGAGAAGCTTTCTTT CASSSRFGGEAFF
TRBJ2-3 - TRBD2 TRBV3-1/TRBV3-2 TGTGCCAGCAGCCCAGGACTAGCGGGACGGGGACCAGATACGCAGTATTTT CASSPGLAGRGPDTQYF
TRBJ1-4 - - TRBV4-1 TGCGCCAGCAGCCCAGCTTCAGCCTCAAGACAGATTAATGAAAAACTGTTTTTT CASSPASASRQINEKLFF
TRBJ2-6 - - TRBV2 TGTGCCAGCAGTCCCGAGCGTACGGCTCGGGCCAACGTCCTGACTTTC CASSPERTARANVLTF
TRBJ2-1 - TRBD1 TRBV7-8 TGTGCCAGCAGCTCAATCGGGACAGGGAATAATGAGCAGTTCTTC CASSSIGTGNNEQFF
TRBJ1-6 - TRBD1 TRBV6-6 TGTGCCAGCAGTTTTTCACAGGGGGGAAATTCACCCCTCCACTTT CASSFSQGGNSPLHF
TRBJ2-3 - - TRBV6-6 TGTGCCAGCAGTTACTCCCCCGGCAGGGCAACAGATACGCAGTATTTT CASSYSPGRATDTQYF
TRBJ1-4 - - TRBV5-1 TGCGCCAGCAGAACAGGGTTGAATAATGAAAAACTGTTTTTT CASRTGLNNEKLFF
TRBJ1-5 - TRBD1 TRBV2 TGTGCCAGCAGGGGGACAGGGAGGGATCAGCCCCAGCATTTT CASRGTGRDQPQHF
TRBJ1-2 few - TRBV6-1 TGTGCCAGCAGTGATGCAGTCTCTTTCTATGGCTACACCTTC CASSDAVSFYGYTF
TRBJ1-1 once TRBD1 TRBV25-1 TGTGCCAGCAGTGAGGACAGGTTTGAAGCTTTCTTT CASSEDRFEAFF
TRBJ1-4 - - TRBV30 TGTGCCTTCGGAGGGCCAACTAATGAAAAACTGTTTTTT CAFGGPTNEKLFF
TRBJ1-2 - TRBD1 TRBV20-1 TGCAGTGCCGGGACAGACTATGGCTACACCTTC CSAGTDYGYTF
TRBJ2-1 - TRBD2 TRBV2 TGTGCCAGCGGGACTAGCGGGGGGGGATTTGCAGATGAGCAGTTCTTC CASGTSGGGFADEQFF
TRBJ1-3 - TRBD1 TRBV19 TGTGCCACCGGACAGGATAGAAACACCATATATTTT CATGQDRNTIYF
TRBJ2-7 - - TRBV7-8 TGTGCCAGCAGCTTAGGCAGGGTTGTTACCGAGCAGTACTTC CASSLGRVVTEQYF
TRBJ1-4 - - TRBV3-1/TRBV3-2 TGTGCCAGCAGCCCCGGTATCCTTGCAACTAATGAAAAACTGTTTTTT CASSPGILATNEKLFF
TRBJ1-6 - TRBD1 TRBV6-5 TGTGCCAGCAGTTACGGACAGGGGACGGGGAATTCACCCCTCCACTTT CASSYGQGTGNSPLHF